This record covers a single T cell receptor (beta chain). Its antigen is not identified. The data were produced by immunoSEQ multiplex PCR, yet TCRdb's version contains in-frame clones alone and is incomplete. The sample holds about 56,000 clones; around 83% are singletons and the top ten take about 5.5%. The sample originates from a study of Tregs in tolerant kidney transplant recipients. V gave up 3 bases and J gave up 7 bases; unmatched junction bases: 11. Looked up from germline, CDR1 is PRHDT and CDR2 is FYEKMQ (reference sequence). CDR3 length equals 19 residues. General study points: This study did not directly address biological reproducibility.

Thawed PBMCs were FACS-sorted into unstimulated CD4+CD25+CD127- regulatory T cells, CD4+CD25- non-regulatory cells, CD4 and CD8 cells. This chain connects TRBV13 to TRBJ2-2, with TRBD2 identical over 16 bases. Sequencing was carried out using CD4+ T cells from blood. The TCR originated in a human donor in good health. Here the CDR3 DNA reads TGTGCCAGCAGCTTCTCCGGGACTAGCGGGAGGGAGTTCGTCGGGGAGCTGTTTTTT. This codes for CASSFSGTSGREFVGELFF.